Below, 4 T cell receptor beta chains from the same sample are listed, as sequenced in a study of CD8+ T cells in alopecia areata. Sequencing relied on a cDNA template that was reverse transcribed from extracted RNA. Method: immunoSEQ multiplex PCR; TCRdb's copy keeps in-frame clones and lacks some. The sample lists hundreds of thousands of clones; roughly 60% were seen once. Documented treatment: oral pan-JAK inhibitor, 5-10 mg twice daily. The sequencing used CD4+ T cells sorted from blood, collected at week 24, from a patient treated with tofacitinib. These receptors all stem from a human donor with alopecia areata.

The chain recombines TRBV4-1 with TRBJ2-7, with D possibly being TRBD1 (5 bases). The CDR3 runs to 15 residues. V was shortened by 0 bases and J by 5 bases, with 14 bases between the two germline ends. Germline loops: CDR1 MGHRA, CDR2 YSYEKL. CDR3 amino acids: CASSQDFRWGHEQYF. The CDR3 DNA sequence: TGCGCCAGCAGCCAAGATTTCAGGTGGGGCCACGAGCAGTACTTC.

About this clone itself: Compared with germline, one end of the junction differs, possibly owing to a read error. V and J are TRBV7-7 and TRBJ2-7; 11 positions agree with TRBD1. CDR1 SSHAT and CDR2 FNYEAQ come from the germline V gene (reference sequence). This CDR3 contains 15 residues. CDR3 nucleotides: TGTGCTAGCAGCCCAGGGACAGGGGGTCACGACGAGCAGTACTTC. Its protein is CASSPGTGGHDEQYF.

The chain carries TRBV25-1 and TRBJ2-1, with D unresolved. Trimming pared 5 bases from V and 2 bases from J, leaving 7 bases between. This CDR3 comprises 13 residues. Germline values: CDR1 MGHDK, CDR2 SYGVNS. The CDR3 nucleotides read TGTGCCAGCAGTACCTTGCCCTACAATGAGCAGTTCTTC. It encodes CASSTLPYNEQFF.

The V gene is TRBV4-2, the J gene TRBJ1-5; D gene ambiguous. Trimming took 1 base from V and 5 from J, leaving 15 bases between them. The CDR3 totals 16 residues. Looked up from germline, CDR1 is LGHNA and CDR2 is YNFKEQ. CDR3 sequence: CASSQVFGQKDQPQHF. CDR3 DNA: TGTGCCAGCAGCCAAGTGTTCGGTCAGAAAGATCAGCCCCAGCATTTT.